The clone carrying this T cell receptor beta chain was counted a few times. As yet, its antigen is unknown. The sample comes from a study of T-cell reconstitution after alpha-beta-depleted transplantation in children. A library of TCRbeta sequences, prepared with unique molecular identifiers, was generated. TCRdb ran MiXCR on the PCR reads and lists one entry per CDR3 protein. The profile shows about 980,000 distinct CDR3 sequences, about 26% of them singletons. CDR1 and CDR2 (germline): SQVTM, ANQGSEA. This CDR3 is built from 14 residues. The V end lost 5 bases, the J end lost 2 bases, and 16 bases lay between the germline ends. Findings and caveats of the study: By about two months after transplant, alpha-beta T cells reportedly arose from several hundred graft clones that had expanded.

The sequence derives from a boy under two years old who had a stem cell transplant for SCID, so the T cells may come from the graft donor. The sample consisted of PBMCs, mostly from graft donor cells, taken 360 days after TCRalphabeta/CD19-depleted stem cell transplant. This rearrangement joins TRBV29-1 to TRBJ2-7, with D perhaps TRBD1 (6 bases). This CDR3 reads CSVTVDRPPYEQYF. In DNA, the CDR3 is TGCAGCGTTACCGTCGACAGGCCTCCCTACGAGCAGTACTTC.